The clone carrying this T cell receptor beta chain has a handful of counts. Its cognate antigen is unknown. The data stem from a study of T cell repertoires in cytomegalovirus infection. Study background: HLA-B-restricted CMV epitopes that are well studied, plus recently identified HLA-C-restricted ones, were used by the study. Indications of both CMV infection and matching HLA type were provided by public TCR beta signatures. Overall study findings and caveats: Public TCR beta family frequency separated CMV-and-HLA carriers, including in an independent cohort.

TCRdb reprocessed the reads via MiXCR and lists one record per CDR3 protein. The sample holds around 430,000 distinct CDR3 sequences; approximately 40% are singletons and the top ten take around 45%. Germline CDR1 and CDR2: SGHNT and YENEEA. V was trimmed by 2 bases and J by 9 bases, leaving 8 bases between them. The CDR3 spans 12 residues. The chain carries TRBV11-3 and TRBJ2-1, with D possibly matching TRBD1 (5 bases). The specimen comprised cultured PBMCs, sampled from culture after CMV antigen stimulation. The receptor was isolated from a human donor in good health (CMV status not recorded). Some clones in this sample may be carry-over from other donors' samples. CDR3 DNA sequence: TGTGCCAGCAGCTTAAGCCAGGGTGAGCAGTTCTTC. Translating it yields CASSLSQGEQFF.